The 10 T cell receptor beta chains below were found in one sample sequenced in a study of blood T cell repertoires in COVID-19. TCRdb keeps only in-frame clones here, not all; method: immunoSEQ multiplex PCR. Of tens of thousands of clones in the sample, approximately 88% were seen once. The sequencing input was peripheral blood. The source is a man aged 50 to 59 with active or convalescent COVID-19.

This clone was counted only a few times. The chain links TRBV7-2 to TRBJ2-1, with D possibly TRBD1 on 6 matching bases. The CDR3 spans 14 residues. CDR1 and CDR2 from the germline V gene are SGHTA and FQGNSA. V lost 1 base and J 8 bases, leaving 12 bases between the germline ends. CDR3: CASSLGHRVYEQFF. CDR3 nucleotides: TGTGCCAGCAGCTTAGGCCACAGGGTCTATGAGCAGTTCTTC.

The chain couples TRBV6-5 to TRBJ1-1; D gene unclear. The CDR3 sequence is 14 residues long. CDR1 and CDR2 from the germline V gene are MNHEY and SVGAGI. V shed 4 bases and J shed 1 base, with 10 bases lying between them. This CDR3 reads CASSSVRENTEAFF. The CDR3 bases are TGTGCCAGCAGTTCGGTACGGGAGAACACTGAAGCTTTCTTT.

CDR3 bases: TGCGCCAGCAGCTTGTTTCAGGGGGCGGGCACCGGGGAGCTGTTTTTT. Protein sequence: CASSLFQGAGTGELFF. The chain carries TRBV5-1 and TRBJ2-2, with 8 bases aligning to TRBD1. After removal of 1 base from V and 4 bases from J, the junction contained 6 bases not matched to a gene. Germline V gene sequence: CDR1 SGHRS, CDR2 YFSETQ. The CDR3 spans 16 residues.

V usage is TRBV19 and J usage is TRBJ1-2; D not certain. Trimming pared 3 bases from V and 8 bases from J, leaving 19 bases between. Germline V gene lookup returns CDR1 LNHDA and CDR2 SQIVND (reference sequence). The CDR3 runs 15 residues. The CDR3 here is CASSMTEGGSGGYTF. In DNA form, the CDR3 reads TGTGCCAGTAGTATGACGGAGGGCGGGTCGGGAGGCTACACCTTC.

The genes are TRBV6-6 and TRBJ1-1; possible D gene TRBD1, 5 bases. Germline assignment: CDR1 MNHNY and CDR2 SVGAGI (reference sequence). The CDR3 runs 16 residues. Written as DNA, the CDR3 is TGTGTCATTACACCGCCTCAGGGAAAAAAGGACACTGAAGCTTTCTTT. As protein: CVITPPQGKKDTEAFF.

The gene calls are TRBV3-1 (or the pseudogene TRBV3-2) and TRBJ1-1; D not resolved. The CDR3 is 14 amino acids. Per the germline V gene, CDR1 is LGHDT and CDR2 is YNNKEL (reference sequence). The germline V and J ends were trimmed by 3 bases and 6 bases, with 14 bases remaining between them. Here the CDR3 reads CASSHEAAEPEAFF. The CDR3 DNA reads TGTGCCAGCAGCCATGAAGCCGCCGAACCTGAAGCTTTCTTT.

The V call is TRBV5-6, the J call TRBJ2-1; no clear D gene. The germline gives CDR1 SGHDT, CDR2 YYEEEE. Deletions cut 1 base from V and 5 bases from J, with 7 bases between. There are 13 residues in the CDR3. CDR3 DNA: TGTGCCAGCAGCTTGTCTCCCGACAATGAGCAGTTCTTC. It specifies CASSLSPDNEQFF.

CDR3: CASSQEREGWPEQYF. CDR3 sequence (DNA): TGCGCCAGCAGCCAAGAGAGGGAAGGTTGGCCCGAGCAGTACTTC. The V call is TRBV4-1, the J call TRBJ2-7, with a possible D match to TRBD2 (5 bases). V lost 0 bases to trimming and J lost 6 bases, with 15 bases between them. Germline V gene lookup returns CDR1 MGHRA and CDR2 YSYEKL. The CDR3 spans 15 residues.

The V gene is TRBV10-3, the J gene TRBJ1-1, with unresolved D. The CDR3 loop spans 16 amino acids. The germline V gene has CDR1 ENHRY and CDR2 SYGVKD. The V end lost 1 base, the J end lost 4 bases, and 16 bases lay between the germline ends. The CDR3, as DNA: TGTGCCATCAGTGAGTTGGCGGCAGATAGTCTCACTGAAGCTTTCTTT. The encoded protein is CAISELAADSLTEAFF.

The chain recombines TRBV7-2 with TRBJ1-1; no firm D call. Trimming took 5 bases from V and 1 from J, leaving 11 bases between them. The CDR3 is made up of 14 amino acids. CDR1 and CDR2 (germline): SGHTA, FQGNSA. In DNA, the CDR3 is TGTGCCAGCAGCCCCCCGTACAAGAACACTGAAGCTTTCTTT. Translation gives CASSPPYKNTEAFF. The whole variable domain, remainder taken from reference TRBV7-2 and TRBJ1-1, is GAGVSQSPSNKVTEKGKDVELRCDPISGHTALYWYRQSLGQGLEFLIYFQGNSAPDKSGLPSDRFSAERTGGSVSTLTIQRTQQEDSAVYLCASSPPYKNTEAFFGQGTRLTVV.